The 12 T cell receptor beta chains in this list originate from one sample, sequenced in a study of cytomegalovirus exposure and HLA in healthy donors. It was with 60 Vbeta and 13 Jbeta primers that the PCR ran. Sequenced by immunoSEQ multiplex PCR; TCRdb stores in-frame clones only, minus some. The data contain 85,000 to 110,000 clones, 76% of them singletons. The specimen was PBMCs. The source is a young woman in good health and CMV-seropositive.

This clone came up a few times. The chain combines TRBV18 with TRBJ2-2, with D possibly being TRBD2 (6 bases). Germline V gene lookup returns CDR1 KGHSH and CDR2 LQKENI. CDR3 size: 16 residues. Deletions cut 3 bases from V and 4 bases from J, with 15 bases between. In DNA form, the CDR3 reads TGTGCCAGCTCACCTTTGGGACTTCCTGTCACCGGGGAGCTGTTTTTT. It encodes CASSPLGLPVTGELFF.

V gene TRBV7-9 combines with J gene TRBJ2-1; a weak D match, TRBD2 (6 bases). The CDR3 has 15 amino acids. Trimming removed 5 bases from V and 0 bases from J, with 11 bases in between. The germline gives CDR1 SEHNR, CDR2 FQNEAQ (reference sequence). For the CDR3, the DNA is TGTGCCAGCAGCACCCGACTAGTCTCCTACAATGAGCAGTTCTTC. Its translation: CASSTRLVSYNEQFF.

The chain recombines TRBV27 with TRBJ2-7, with 8 bases lining up with TRBD2. This CDR3 spans 11 amino acids. The germline CDR1 and CDR2 sequences are MNHEY and SMNVEV (reference sequence). CDR3 sequence (DNA): TGTTCAACCACCGGGGGGGCAGTGCAGTACTTC. Encoded protein: CSTTGGAVQYF.

The CDR3 region has the DNA TGTGCCAGCAGGGGGACTCCTAACACTGAAGCTTTCTTT. Its translation is CASRGTPNTEAFF. The chain recombines TRBV25-1 with TRBJ1-1, with D tentatively TRBD1 (5 bases). Germline V CDR1 and CDR2: MGHDK, SYGVNS. V was pared by 6 bases and J by 2 bases, with 10 bases between. CDR3 size: 13 residues.

In regard to this clone: Relative to the germline gene, one junction end is altered; a read error may explain this. V gene TRBV6-6 combines with J gene TRBJ2-7; D is possibly TRBD2 (5 bases). CDR3 size: 14 residues. Germline CDR1 MNHNY, CDR2 SVGAGI (reference sequence). The CDR3 spells CASSPGSRVYEQYF. The CDR3 DNA sequence: TGTGCTAGCAGTCCGGGGAGTAGGGTTTACGAGCAGTACTTC.

The genes are TRBV27 and TRBJ2-1, with D perhaps TRBD2 (5 bases). Germline V CDR1 and CDR2: MNHEY, SMNVEV (reference sequence). V was trimmed by 6 bases and J by 1 base, leaving 16 bases between them. The CDR3 is 16 residues long. The CDR3 DNA follows: TGTGCCAGCAGGGAGGAACAGATATCATCCTACAATGAGCAGTTCTTC. Protein product: CASREEQISSYNEQFF.

The genes are TRBV5-5 and TRBJ1-2; 8 bases match TRBD1. The V and J ends lost 4 bases and 4 bases, in that order; junction bases with no gene match: 6. This CDR3 contains 14 residues. Germline CDR1 is SGHKS and CDR2 is YYEKEE (reference sequence). CDR3 sequence reads: CASSVTGDPYGYTF. The DNA for the CDR3 is TGTGCCAGCAGCGTGACAGGGGATCCCTATGGCTACACCTTC. The full variable domain, completed using reference TRBV5-5 and TRBJ1-2, is DAGVTQSPTHLIKTRGQQVTLRCSPISGHKSVSWYQQVLGQGPQFIFQYYEKEERGRGNFPDRFSARQFPNYSSELNVNALLLGDSALYLCASSVTGDPYGYTFGSGTRLTVV.

The rearrangement links TRBV4-2 to TRBJ2-2; TRBD1 is a possible D gene (6 bases). Trimming took 4 bases from V and 1 from J, leaving 10 bases between them. The V gene's germline CDR1 is LGHNA and CDR2 YNFKEQ. The CDR3 length is 15 residues. CDR3 sequence: CASSPTGMNTGELFF. In nucleotides, the CDR3 is TGTGCCAGCAGCCCAACAGGGATGAACACCGGGGAGCTGTTTTTT.

This clone was recorded a few times. This chain links TRBV6-6 with TRBJ2-7; D perhaps matches TRBD2 (6 bases). Per the germline V gene, CDR1 is MNHNY and CDR2 is SVGAGI (reference sequence). V was trimmed by 4 bases and J by 4 bases, leaving 8 bases between them. The CDR3 covers 12 residues. DNA of the CDR3: TGTGCCAGCAGTTCCGGGGGATACGAGCAGTACTTC. This sequence encodes CASSSGGYEQYF.

This chain connects TRBV10-3 to TRBJ1-5; D is possibly TRBD1 (5 bases). Germline CDR1 ENHRY, CDR2 SYGVKD. Between the trimmed V and J ends, which lost 8 bases and 2 bases, there was a span of 13 bases. This CDR3 comprises 14 residues. Here the CDR3 reads CAIRPAGGNQPQHF. CDR3 nucleotides: TGTGCCATCCGTCCGGCGGGGGGCAATCAGCCCCAGCATTTT.

The chain employs TRBV10-1 and TRBJ2-7, with D unclear. V gave up 4 bases and J gave up 4 bases, with 14 bases separating them. CDR3 length equals 14 residues. Per the germline V gene, CDR1 is WNHNN and CDR2 is SYGVQD (reference sequence). The CDR3 spells CASSAERFSYEQYF. The CDR3 DNA is TGCGCCAGCAGTGCCGAACGGTTTTCTTACGAGCAGTACTTC.

This chain joins TRBV19 and TRBJ2-6, with D tentatively TRBD2 (5 bases). Deletions cut 5 bases from V and 0 bases from J, with 5 bases between. This CDR3 has 14 residues. Germline CDR1 reads LNHDA; CDR2 reads SQIVND (reference sequence). CDR3 loop: CASSRGSGANVLTF. The CDR3 DNA is TGTGCCAGTAGTCGGGGCTCTGGGGCCAACGTCCTGACTTTC.